The TCR beta chain described here comes from a study of Graves' ophthalmopathy and Graves' hyperthyroidism. CDR3 regions of TCR beta were amplified from RNA transcripts. Second-round multiplex PCR followed a first-round RT-PCR using HTBI primers. TCRdb itself ran the multiplex PCR reads through MiXCR, one entry per CDR3 protein. Altogether some 520,000 distinct CDR3 sequences are present, about an eighth being singletons, with the ten largest covering 9.5% to 10%. This clonotype was counted at least ten times. Its target is not known. Study results and limitations: Blood was where most expanded thyroid clonotypes above 0.001 frequency also turned up.

From germline, CDR1 is LGHNA and CDR2 YNFKEQ. Trimming took 4 bases from V and 0 from J; bases not matched to a gene: 7. The CDR3 length is 16 residues. Moderately to severely active ophthalmopathy under 3 months, CAS at least 3, NOSPECS at least 4. PBMCs were density-gradient isolated from roughly 10 ml fresh blood. This clonotype was sampled from a young woman with Graves' ophthalmopathy. The rearrangement links TRBV4-2 to TRBJ1-1, with 8 bases fitting TRBD1. Specimen: blood. The chain's CDR3 is CASSPTGGFMNTEAFF. CDR3 DNA sequence: TGTGCCAGCAGCCCTACAGGGGGGTTCATGAACACTGAAGCTTTCTTT.